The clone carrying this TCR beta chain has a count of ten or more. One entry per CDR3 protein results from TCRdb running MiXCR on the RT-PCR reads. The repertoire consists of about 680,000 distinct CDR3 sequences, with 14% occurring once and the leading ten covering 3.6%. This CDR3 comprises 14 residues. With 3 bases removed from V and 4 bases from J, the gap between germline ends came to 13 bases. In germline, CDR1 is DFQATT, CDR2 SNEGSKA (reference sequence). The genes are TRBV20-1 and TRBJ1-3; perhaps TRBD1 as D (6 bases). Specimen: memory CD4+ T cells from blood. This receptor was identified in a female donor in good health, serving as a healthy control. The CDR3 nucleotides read TGCAGTGCTAGGGATTTTGGGGGCGGAAACACCATATATTTT. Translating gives CSARDFGGGNTIYF.